This record concerns one TCR beta chain sequence. The CDR3 covers 14 residues. Per germline, CDR1 MDHEN and CDR2 SYDVKM. Trimming shortened V by 5 bases and J by 6 bases, and 17 bases separated the two germline ends. This sample stems from a study of cytotoxic CD8 clonotypes in ibrutinib-treated CLL. The method was immunoSEQ multiplex PCR; TCRdb's version includes in-frame clones alone and lacks a portion of them. The table shows around 29,000 clones, with around two thirds occurring only once. This clonotype originated in a human donor with chronic lymphocytic leukemia. Sequenced material: PBMCs, taken after 24 months of ibrutinib treatment. The rearrangement links TRBV28 to TRBJ2-7; a weak D match, TRBD2 (7 bases). In DNA form, the CDR3 reads TGTGCCAGCAGTAAATCCGGGGGGCGTCGCGAGCAGTACTTC. This codes for CASSKSGGRREQYF.